This is a list of T cell receptor beta chains from one sample in a study of breast tumors, draining lymph nodes, adjacent tissues. TCRdb redid the calling of the multiplex PCR reads with MiXCR, one entry per CDR3 protein. This table has roughly 21,000 distinct CDR3 sequences, roughly 50% appearing once. The sequencing input was breast tumor tissue. These receptors originate from a female donor with breast cancer. Some clones in this sample may be carry-over from other donors' samples. The CDR3 runs from the conserved cysteine through the conserved F or W. The D gene is left open where the match is weak. Clone size is stated in some rows and not others, as once, few, many or a class when expanded.

J	D	V	size	CDR3	DNA
TRBJ2-3	TRBD2	TRBV2	few	CASLGLAGSNTDTQYF	TGTGCCAGCTTGGGACTAGCGGGAAGTAACACAGATACGCAGTATTTT
TRBJ1-2	.	TRBV11-3	.	CASSLGGFDHTF	TGTGCCAGCAGCTTAGGAGGGTTTGACCACACCTTC
TRBJ2-5	TRBD2	TRBV5-8	many	CASSYNGLGLAGQETQYF	TGTGCCAGCAGCTACAACGGCCTAGGACTAGCGGGACAAGAGACCCAGTACTTC
TRBJ2-2	TRBD2	TRBV9	.	CASSPLGGRRTGELFF	TGTGCCAGCAGCCCCTTAGGCGGGAGACGCACCGGGGAGCTGTTTTTT
TRBJ2-1	TRBD1	TRBV12-3/TRBV12-4	few	CATVNRGEINEQFF	TGTGCCACAGTCAACAGGGGGGAGATAAATGAGCAGTTCTTC
TRBJ1-4	.	TRBV10-3	once	CAISESISWRVRADEKLFF	TGTGCCATCAGTGAGTCGATAAGTTGGCGGGTTCGGGCGGATGAAAAACTGTTTTTT
TRBJ2-1	TRBD2	TRBV15	.	CATSSTSSGRTNEQFF	TGTGCCACCAGCAGCACGTCAAGCGGGAGGACCAATGAGCAGTTCTTC
TRBJ2-7	TRBD2	TRBV6-6	.	CAISRTSGPNSYEQYF	TGCGCCATCTCACGGACTAGCGGGCCAAACTCCTACGAGCAGTACTTC
TRBJ1-4	TRBD1	TRBV9	.	CASSVGQGQANEKLFF	TGTGCCAGCAGCGTAGGACAGGGCCAAGCTAATGAAAAACTGTTTTTT
TRBJ1-3	.	TRBV10-3	.	CATESSGNTIYF	TGTGCCACCGAATCCTCTGGAAACACCATATATTTT
TRBJ2-1	.	TRBV5-6	.	CASKNSGSYSEQFF	TGTGCCAGCAAAAATAGCGGCTCCTACAGTGAGCAGTTCTTC
TRBJ1-1	.	TRBV10-3	.	CAISEQGTGHAFF	TGTGCCATCAGCGAACAGGGAACGGGACATGCTTTCTTT
TRBJ2-2	.	TRBV14	many	CASSTRPGMRELFF	TGTGCCAGCAGTACCAGACCCGGAATGAGGGAGCTGTTTTTT
TRBJ2-7	.	TRBV12-3/TRBV12-4	.	CASNTRDGAYEQYF	TGTGCCAGCAACACCCGGGACGGCGCCTACGAGCAGTACTTC
TRBJ2-6	TRBD1	TRBV9	many	CASSAGTGYRSGANVLTF	TGTGCCAGCAGCGCCGGGACAGGTTACCGCTCTGGGGCCAACGTCCTGACTTTC
TRBJ2-3	.	TRBV20-1	.	CSARDGDTDTQYF	TGCAGTGCTAGAGATGGGGACACAGATACGCAGTATTTT
TRBJ1-2	.	TRBV30	many	CARSMGEYGYTF	TGTGCCAGATCTATGGGCGAGTATGGCTACACCTTC
TRBJ2-3	.	TRBV6-1	.	CASSAGPAAGADTQYF	TGTGCCAGCAGTGCGGGACCCGCTGCCGGAGCAGATACGCAGTATTTC
TRBJ2-1	TRBD2	TRBV10-3	once	CAITRAGGELGYNEQFF	TGTGCCATCACCCGAGCGGGAGGGGAGCTAGGTTACAATGAGCAGTTCTTC
TRBJ2-7	TRBD2	TRBV7-6	medium-sized	CASRPTSASDEQYF	TGTGCCAGCAGGCCAACTAGCGCGAGCGACGAGCAGTACTTC
TRBJ2-7	TRBD1	TRBV3-1	many	CASSLDRGSTYEQYF	TGTGCCAGCAGCCTCGACAGGGGGTCGACCTACGAGCAGTACTTC
TRBJ1-2	TRBD1	TRBV6-5	many	CASRAGTGGNYGYTF	TGTGCCAGCAGGGCCGGGACAGGGGGTAACTATGGCTACACCTTC
TRBJ2-1	.	TRBV3-1	many	CASSQVEGTEQFF	TGTGCCAGCAGCCAGGTCGAAGGTACTGAGCAGTTCTTC
TRBJ2-3	TRBD2	TRBV20-1	.	CSATTSGSLQDTQYF	TGCAGTGCCACGACTAGCGGGAGTCTTCAGGATACGCAGTATTTT
TRBJ1-6	.	TRBV5-1	many	CASSLDGGGGSLHF	TGCGCCAGCAGCCTGGACGGCGGGGGGGGATCCCTCCACTTT
TRBJ2-3	.	TRBV7-2	.	CASSFYICSAREWGAATDTQYF	.
TRBJ2-1	.	TRBV6-4	medium-sized	CASSDSENEQFF	TGTGCCAGCAGTGACTCTGAAAATGAGCAGTTCTTC
TRBJ2-3	TRBD2	TRBV5-4	once	CASSPLAGGATHTQYF	TGTGCCAGCAGCCCCCTAGCGGGGGGAGCCACCCATACGCAGTATTTC
TRBJ1-5	TRBD1	TRBV10-3	.	CAISGQGGPQPQHF	TGTGCCATCAGTGGACAGGGAGGTCCTCAGCCCCAGCATTTT
TRBJ2-5	TRBD2	TRBV25-1	.	CASSVAGDGQETQYF	TGTGCCAGCAGTGTAGCGGGAGACGGTCAAGAGACCCAGTACTTC
TRBJ1-4	TRBD1	TRBV6-5	many	CASSYSGTGVGEKLFF	TGTGCCAGCAGTTACTCAGGGACAGGGGTAGGGGAAAAACTGTTTTTT
TRBJ1-6	.	TRBV3-1	medium-sized	CASSQVGSPLHF	TGTGCCAGCAGCCAAGTGGGCTCACCCCTCCACTTT
TRBJ1-2	.	TRBV2	.	CASRREANYGYTF	TGTGCCAGCAGGAGGGAGGCTAACTATGGCTACACCTTC
TRBJ2-3	TRBD2	TRBV20-1	medium-sized	CSAVVSGSEADTQYF	TGCAGTGCGGTCGTTAGCGGGAGTGAGGCAGATACGCAGTATTTT
TRBJ2-5	.	TRBV5-1	.	CASSMGLGGLAGNQETQYF	TGCGCCAGCAGCATGGGCCTGGGCGGACTCGCGGGAAACCAAGAGACCCAGTACTTC
TRBJ1-2	.	TRBV29-1	.	CSVVEGDYGYTF	TGCAGCGTTGTGGAGGGGGACTATGGCTACACCTTC
TRBJ2-5	TRBD1	TRBV7-6	.	CASSGTGTALQETQYF	TGTGCCAGCAGCGGAACCGGGACAGCCCTACAAGAGACCCAGTACTTC
TRBJ2-7	TRBD2	TRBV7-2	.	CASSSSGRVDYEQYF	TGTGCCAGCAGTTCTAGTGGGAGGGTCGATTACGAGCAGTACTTC
TRBJ2-7	TRBD1	TRBV6-2/TRBV6-3	.	CASRSWTGPTYEQCF	TGCGCCAGCAGGTCGTGGACAGGCCCCACCTACGAGCAGTGCTTC
TRBJ2-2	TRBD2	TRBV5-1	many	CASSLGLAGGQNPGELFF	TGCGCCAGCAGCCTCGGACTAGCGGGAGGCCAGAACCCCGGGGAGCTGTTTTTT
TRBJ2-1	.	TRBV5-8	many	CASSPRGSYNEQFF	TGTGCCAGCAGCCCTAGGGGCTCCTACAATGAGCAGTTCTTC